One sample yielded the 22 T cell receptor beta chains listed below, sequenced in a study of blood T cell repertoires in COVID-19 (dated by TCRdb to about 2020). Receptor amplification or capture employed the immunoSEQ multiplex PCR assay. Here the immuneACCESS table is served through TCRdb, limited to in-frame sequences with V and J called. Missing clones are a known gap in these copies; in checked studies unresolved V genes cover under half, and the rest lacks a known reason. For this sample there are 130,000 or so clones; under 85% appear just once. Of the sample, roughly 1.6% is held by the ten largest clones. The sample comprised peripheral blood. Receptors were obtained from a human donor in a cohort sampled during active COVID-19.

The genes are TRBV3-1 (or the pseudogene TRBV3-2) and TRBJ2-5, with unresolved D. CDR1 is LGHDT, CDR2 YNNKEL, per germline (reference sequence). Deletions cut 0 bases from V and 2 bases from J, with 10 bases between. CDR3 length equals 15 residues. The CDR3 sequence is CASSQDVARQETQYF. As DNA, the CDR3 is TGTGCCAGCAGCCAAGATGTAGCCAGACAAGAGACCCAGTACTTC.

The chain is built from TRBV7-8 and TRBJ2-7; D gene unclear. Germline V lookup: CDR1 SGHVS, CDR2 FQNEAQ. The CDR3 sequence is 15 residues long. Trimming removed 2 bases at V and 9 bases at J, with 20 bases between. The CDR3 DNA sequence: TGTGCCAGCAGCTTACGCCTAGTAGCCCCCGAAGGGCAGTACTTC. Translating it yields CASSLRLVAPEGQYF.

The chain joins TRBV2 to TRBJ2-7; TRBD1 aligns across 10 bases. Germline lookup yields CDR1 SNHLY and CDR2 FYNNEI. This CDR3 spans 13 amino acids. Trimming at V came to 2 bases and at J to 7 bases, leaving 2 bases not matched to a gene. Here the CDR3 DNA reads TGTGCCAGCAGTGAAATGGGACAGGGGGAGCAGTACTTC. It is translated as CASSEMGQGEQYF.

This chain joins TRBV5-5 and TRBJ1-2; 12 nucleotides agree with TRBD1. Germline CDR1 and CDR2: SGHKS and YYEKEE (reference sequence). V lost 3 bases to trimming and J lost 4 bases; unmatched junction nucleotides: 4. The CDR3 totals 15 residues. The CDR3 bases are TGTGCCAGCAGCTGGGACAGGGGGCGCGGCTATGGCTACACCTTC. This gives the protein CASSWDRGRGYGYTF. The full variable domain, in which reference TRBV5-5 and TRBJ1-2 provide the parts outside the CDR3, is DAGVTQSPTHLIKTRGQQVTLRCSPISGHKSVSWYQQVLGQGPQFIFQYYEKEERGRGNFPDRFSARQFPNYSSELNVNALLLGDSALYLCASSWDRGRGYGYTFGSGTRLTVV.

This clone appeared a single time. The chain is built from TRBV5-5 and TRBJ2-3; 7 nucleotides agree with TRBD1. Germline CDR1 reads SGHKS; CDR2 reads YYEKEE (reference sequence). With V trimmed by 4 bases and J by 1 base, 3 bases remained unmatched. This CDR3 region has 14 residues. The CDR3 DNA reads as TGTGCCAGCAGCCGGACAGGAGGCACAGATACGCAGTATTTT. The encoded protein is CASSRTGGTDTQYF.

The CDR3 here is CASSLDGLAGADTQYF. The DNA of the CDR3 is TGCGCCAGCAGCTTGGACGGACTAGCGGGAGCAGATACGCAGTATTTT. The chain employs TRBV5-1 and TRBJ2-3; 13 positions agree with TRBD2. The CDR3 runs 16 residues. Germline CDR1 and CDR2: SGHRS and YFSETQ. With 0 bases clipped from V and 4 bases from J, the junction kept 2 bases outside the gene matches.

The J gene is TRBJ2-1, the V gene TRBV6-4, with TRBD2 matching over 14 bases. CDR3 size: 15 residues. Per the germline V gene, CDR1 is MRHNA and CDR2 is SNTAGT. Trimming removed 5 bases from V and 8 bases from J; junction bases left unmatched: 5. The DNA of the CDR3 is TGTGCCAGCAGTTCCGGGACTAGCGGGAGTTATGAGCAGTTCTTC. Translation: CASSSGTSGSYEQFF.

V and J are TRBV7-3 and TRBJ2-1; D not certain. The CDR3 totals 14 residues. From germline, CDR1 is SGHTA and CDR2 FQGTGA. V was cut by 1 base and J by 5 bases, with 9 bases left in between. The CDR3 region is CASSLSGINNEQFF. Written as DNA, the CDR3 is TGTGCCAGCAGCTTAAGTGGCATAAACAATGAGCAGTTCTTC. The full variable domain, in which reference TRBV7-3 and TRBJ2-1 provide the parts outside the CDR3, is GAGVSQTPSNKVTEKGKYVELRCDPISGHTALYWYRQSLGQGPEFLIYFQGTGAADDSGLPNDRFFAVRPEGSVSTLKIQRTERGDSAVYLCASSLSGINNEQFFGPGTRLTVL.

This sequence joins TRBV19 and TRBJ2-5; D unclear. V dropped 1 base and J dropped 5 bases, with 8 bases sitting between them. CDR1 and CDR2 (germline): LNHDA, SQIVND (reference sequence). The CDR3 runs 13 residues. CDR3 sequence: CASSIARMETQYF. The CDR3 DNA is TGTGCCAGTAGTATAGCCAGGATGGAGACCCAGTACTTC. Filled out from reference TRBV19 and TRBJ2-5, the complete variable domain reads DGGITQSPKYLFRKEGQNVTLSCEQNLNHDAMYWYRQDPGQGLRLIYYSQIVNDFQKGDIAEGYSVSREKKESFPLTVTSAQKNPTAFYLCASSIARMETQYFGPGTRLLVL.

This sequence joins TRBV5-5 and TRBJ2-1; perhaps TRBD2 as D (5 bases). V was shortened by 4 bases and J by 6 bases, with 17 bases between the two germline ends. The germline gives CDR1 SGHKS, CDR2 YYEKEE (reference sequence). The CDR3 runs to 15 residues. The DNA of the CDR3 is TGTGCCAGCAGCCACATCCGGGATATAAGCAATGAGCAGTTCTTC. Amino acid sequence: CASSHIRDISNEQFF.

About this clone: Germline is not matched at one junction end, which may reflect a read error. The chain combines TRBV28 with TRBJ2-5; a weak D match, TRBD1 (6 bases). CDR1 and CDR2 (germline): MDHEN, SYDVKM. The CDR3 length is 11 residues. CDR3: CASRTPQGVNF. The DNA of the CDR3 is TGTGCCAGCAGGACCCCACAGGGCGTTAACTTC.

The rearrangement links TRBV9 to TRBJ2-1; perhaps TRBD2 as D (6 bases). The CDR3 runs 15 residues. The germline V gene encodes CDR1 SGDLS and CDR2 YYNGEE. V was trimmed by 0 bases and J by 7 bases, leaving 14 bases between them. The CDR3 coding sequence is TGTGCCAGCAGCGTAGGGGAGGTAGTGGGAAATGAGCAGTTCTTC. Its protein is CASSVGEVVGNEQFF.

The J gene is TRBJ2-2, the V gene TRBV6-5; TRBD2 aligns across 7 bases. V dropped 10 bases and J dropped 4; count of bases not matched to a gene: 9. Germline V CDR1 and CDR2: MNHEY, SVGAGI. The CDR3 totals 14 residues. CDR3 DNA sequence: TGTGCCACCACCCCCCCTAGCGGCACCGGGGAGCTGTTTTTT. This sequence encodes CATTPPSGTGELFF.

V gene TRBV7-8 combines with J gene TRBJ2-1, with D perhaps TRBD1 (5 bases). There are 13 residues in the CDR3. Trimming left V 6 bases short and J 9 bases short, with 15 bases between. Germline V lookup: CDR1 SGHVS, CDR2 FQNEAQ. CDR3 sequence (DNA): TGTGCCAGCAGTCGGACACAGGAGACTGAGCAGTTCTTC. Translated: CASSRTQETEQFF. Complete variable domain (other parts from reference TRBV7-8 and TRBJ2-1): GAGVSQSPRYKVAKRGQDVALRCDPISGHVSLFWYQQALGQGPEFLTYFQNEAQLDKSGLPSDRFFAERPEGSVSTLKIQRTQQEDSAVYLCASSRTQETEQFFGPGTRLTVL.

The J gene is TRBJ1-6, the V gene TRBV29-1; 7 nucleotides match TRBD1. CDR3 length: 13 amino acids. Germline assignment: CDR1 SQVTM and CDR2 ANQGSEA. The V gene end was trimmed by 4 bases and the J gene end by 7 bases; junction bases not matched to a gene: 4. CDR3 nucleotides: TGCAGCGTTGGGGACAGAAGAAATTCACCCCTCCACTTT. Amino acid sequence: CSVGDRRNSPLHF.

The genes are TRBV5-1 and TRBJ2-3; 8 nucleotides match TRBD1. This CDR3 spans 13 amino acids. V was pared by 3 bases and J by 5 bases, with 2 bases of the junction left unmatched. The germline V gene encodes CDR1 SGHRS and CDR2 YFSETQ. The CDR3 spells CASSSTGGDTQYF. The DNA for the CDR3 is TGCGCCAGCAGCTCTACAGGGGGAGATACGCAGTATTTT.

The chain employs TRBV10-3 and TRBJ1-2; D gene uncertain. Germline CDR1 and CDR2: ENHRY and SYGVKD. This CDR3 has 13 residues. V lost 6 bases and J 2 bases, leaving 10 bases between the germline ends. The CDR3 loop is CAISQTENYGYTF. The DNA of the CDR3 is TGTGCCATCAGCCAAACGGAGAACTATGGCTACACCTTC.

The chain recombines TRBV7-3 with TRBJ2-3; 9 nucleotides match TRBD2. CDR1 and CDR2 from the germline V gene are SGHTA and FQGTGA. The V gene end was trimmed by 2 bases and the J gene end by 0 bases; junction bases not matched to a gene: 3. The CDR3 has 16 residues. The CDR3 nucleotides read TGTGCCAGCAGCTTATCGACTAGCGGAAGCACAGATACGCAGTATTTT. This translates into CASSLSTSGSTDTQYF.

The chain has TRBV24-1 and TRBJ2-1, with D unclear. The CDR3 runs 15 residues. V dropped 3 bases and J dropped 1 base, with 9 bases sitting between them. Germline CDR1 and CDR2: KGHDR and SFDVKD. The CDR3 DNA reads TGTGCCACCAGTGATCATGCGGATTCCTACAATGAGCAGTTCTTC. Translation: CATSDHADSYNEQFF.

V gene TRBV4-2 combines with J gene TRBJ2-7; 7 bases map to TRBD1. V gave up 4 bases and J gave up 2 bases; unmatched junction bases: 11. There are 16 residues in the CDR3. Germline V gene lookup returns CDR1 LGHNA and CDR2 YNFKEQ. CDR3 in DNA: TGTGCCAGCAGCCCCCCGGGACAGCCACCCACCTACGAGCAGTACTTC. Encoded protein: CASSPPGQPPTYEQYF.

The V call is TRBV10-3, the J call TRBJ2-1; 8 nucleotides align to TRBD2. The CDR3 loop spans 15 amino acids. The germline V gene encodes CDR1 ENHRY and CDR2 SYGVKD. Trimming at V came to 6 bases and at J to 5 bases, leaving 9 bases not matched to a gene. CDR3 coding DNA: TGTGCCATCAGCCGCGGACTAGCTGTCGACAATGAGCAGTTCTTC. Amino acids: CAISRGLAVDNEQFF.

J is TRBJ2-3 and V is TRBV11-3; 7 bases align to TRBD2. Germline values: CDR1 SGHNT, CDR2 YENEEA. The CDR3 totals 15 residues. V gave up 1 base and J gave up 6 bases; unmatched junction bases: 7. The CDR3 bases are TGTGCCAGCAGCTTAGGGGGCGGGAGTGGGGATACGCAGTATTTT. Amino acids: CASSLGGGSGDTQYF.